Listed here is a single T cell receptor (beta chain). Only one count was recorded for this clone. Its recognized antigen is unknown. Per-base qualities were not stored, and no clone one base away is much larger. The germline V gene (reference sequence) provides CDR1 SGHAT and CDR2 FQDESV. V is cut by 5 bases and J by 2 bases, and the space between the germline ends is 15 bases. The CDR3 runs 15 amino acids, cysteine and phenylalanine included. Just CDR3 DNA is preserved here, 45 bases in frame from base 1. The data are from a study of technical replicates of blood from a handful of donors (dated by TCRdb to about 2017). Preparation of the library involved the immunoSEQ multiplex PCR assay. TCRdb took over this immuneACCESS table, retaining in-frame rearrangements with V and J assigned. Such tables are incomplete; in checked studies, under half of the missing clones stem from an unresolved V gene, and the remainder is unexplained. Present in this sample are approximately 70,000 clones, around 90% of which were seen just once. The top ten constitute around 0.34% of the sample.

The sample comprised T cells isolated from PBMCs. This TCR was recovered from a human donor in good health. The sequence joins TRBV11-1 to TRBJ2-5; no D gene call is confident. DNA sequence: TGTGCCAGCAGCCAAATGACAAGGCTTCAAGAGACCCAGTACTTC. Translated, this gives CASSQMTRLQETQYF.